Listed here is a single T cell receptor beta chain. This entry comes from a study of blood T cell repertoires in COVID-19. At the level of the study: COVID-19 samples collected from the United States, Italy and Spain covered acute and convalescent phases. The cDNA or gDNA used as material had been derived from T cells, B-cell-depleted T cells, or PBMCs.

In the authors' methods: Amplification of reference gene primers provided the estimated nucleated cell counts. The repertoire was sequenced with immunoSEQ multiplex PCR; TCRdb's copy has only in-frame clones and lacks some. Clone size and the V and J calls come from that table; the DNA yielded D and trimming. The data contain approximately 100,000 clones, roughly 87% of them singletons. The germline CDR1 and CDR2 sequences are MNHEY and SMNVEV (reference sequence). V gave up 1 base and J gave up 1 base, with 10 bases separating them. The CDR3 consists of 15 residues. The sample was peripheral blood. This sequence joins TRBV27 and TRBJ1-1, with D uncertain. This receptor was identified in a human donor in a cohort sampled during active COVID-19. The CDR3 protein is CASSLYYEGNTEAFF. CDR3 nucleotides: TGTGCCAGCAGTTTATATTACGAGGGGAACACTGAAGCTTTCTTT.